The clone carrying this T cell receptor (beta chain) was detected only once. Its target is not known. These data are taken from a study of T cells in tumors after PD-1 blockade. General study points: Blood contained about 42% of the tumor's TCR clonotypes.

Sequenced by immunoSEQ multiplex PCR; TCRdb stores in-frame clones only, minus some. The sample lists approximately 59,000 clones, around 77% occurring once. V shed 4 bases and J shed 8 bases, with 11 bases lying between them. This CDR3 is built from 13 residues. Sample: PBMCs, taken before anti-PD-1 treatment. This clonotype was sampled from a human donor with basal cell carcinoma. The chain couples TRBV12-3 or TRBV12-4 to TRBJ1-4; D is unresolved. CDR3 loop: CASSSIDREKLFF. The CDR3 DNA reads as TGTGCCAGCAGTTCGATTGACCGGGAAAAACTGTTTTTT.